The present T cell receptor (beta chain) was sequenced within a study of identical twins. General observations from the study: It was possible that invariant MAIT and iNKT cells partly confounded the zero-insertion analyses.

Template switching supplied a universal primer site; unique molecular identifiers were carried on the cDNA. Each CDR3 protein gets one entry after TCRdb re-called the 5' RACE reads with MiXCR. The data contain around 250,000 distinct CDR3 sequences, about 8.3% of them seen just once; the ten biggest clones take up over 2.5%. The CDR3 has 15 amino acids. The ends lost 3 bases at V and 2 bases at J; junction bases unmatched: 4. Germline V lookup: CDR1 MNHEY, CDR2 SMNVEV (reference sequence). This clonotype came up a few times. Its specificity is not known. The same data also contributed to another study, on yellow fever vaccine responses in identical twins.

Sequenced material: CD8+ T cells sorted from blood. The V call is TRBV27, the J call TRBJ2-7; TRBD1 matches 10 bases. The receptor was derived from a woman aged 18-35 years in good health. The CDR3: CASSLTGGITYEQYF. CDR3 DNA sequence: TGTGCCAGCAGTTTGACAGGGGGCATCACCTACGAGCAGTACTTC.